The entry that follows covers one TCR beta chain sequence. Its antigen is currently not known. Per-base quality was not reported, and no clone a single base away is much larger than it. The germline V gene supplies CDR1 SGHDN and CDR2 FVKESK. V is pruned by 0 bases and J by 3 bases, leaving 13 bases of the junction without a gene match. The CDR3 sequence holds 19 residues, the cysteine and phenylalanine included. Just the 57-base CDR3 DNA is kept, in frame starting at base 1. The entire amount of isolated RNA was reverse transcribed using the High Capacity cDNA Reverse Transcription Kit, so the sequenced TCRB transcripts were expressed ones. Deep immunoSEQ sequencing was applied to naive, central memory and regulatory T cell samples, giving an average of about 3.7 million total reads per sample. Sorted cells were lysed in RLT buffer and RNA was extracted with DNase-treated RNeasy Micro or Mini kits, depending on cell number. Each cell subset was processed separately to prevent cross-contamination, with patient and healthy donor samples processed together. TCRB sequences were amplified from cDNA with the immunoSEQ multiplex PCR, producing 87-bp fragments spanning the CDR3 region. Amplicons were sequenced on the Illumina HiSeq platform. Under the source paper's analysis protocol: PCR bias was corrected computationally using synthetic template baselines, and reads within Hamming distance 2 were collapsed, with unmergeable singletons discarded. Reads were aligned against IMGT to assign V, D and J genes, CDR3 length and insertions or deletions at six rearrangement sites. Clonotype counts were normalized to sorted cell number within each subset before computing true diversity and Gini coefficients with the tcR R package. The overlap coefficient, calculated on TCRB nucleotide sequences, was used to quantify repertoire sharing. As a proxy for the pre-selection repertoire, out-of-frame TCRB sequences from naive cells were analyzed. TCRdb carries this immuneACCESS record with in-frame sequences only. Its versions omit some clonotypes, under half of them owing to an unresolved V gene in the studies checked, with the rest unexplained. That table supplies the V and J calls and clone size; D and trimming were determined from the DNA. The sample contains more than 250,000 clones, approximately 16% of them found a single time. The top ten clonotypes cover 0.015% to 0.019% of the sample.

A single peripheral blood draw of about 116 mL on average was collected from each donor into heparinised tubes. A BD FACSAria II and a panel including CD45RO, CCR7, CD25, CD127, CD95 and CD27 were used to sort naive, central memory, regulatory and stem cell-like memory CD4+ T cells. Every sorted population had a purity above 95%. PBMCs were isolated immediately by Lymphoprep density gradient centrifugation and stained directly without culture. So that batch effects would be minimized, each experiment stained and sorted samples in pairs, pairing one healthy donor with one patient. This sample is drawn from a study of beta chain features in type 1 diabetes (dated by TCRdb to the late 2010s). Background for the entire study: Mean age, gender distribution, total cell number and subset yield were not different between patients and healthy donors. A total of about 99,000,000 sorted cells were examined across all samples, and RNA yield correlated strongly with the number of cells per subset. In the study, TCRB repertoires of sorted circulating CD4+ T cell subsets from recently diagnosed type 1 diabetes patients were compared with those of matched healthy donors. Regulatory and stem cell-like memory subsets were isolated from only 8 patients and about 8 healthy donors, whereas naive and central memory subsets came from all 30 or so donors. Points the paper makes about the study in general: Shorter templates might be favored by PCR, yet because patient and control samples were amplified and corrected together, any such skew would affect both groups equally. The naive, central memory and regulatory TCRB repertoires appeared to resemble one another more closely among patients than among healthy donors. Sequencing cDNA rather than genomic DNA could over-represent highly expressing activated cells, although activation and CD3 levels did not differ between groups. HLA sub-analyses involved small numbers of individuals, so any influence of HLA type on TCRB rearrangement remained unresolved. At VDJ recombination sites, type 1 diabetes patients had fewer insertions and more deleted nucleotides, which implies abnormalities in thymic rearrangement. A moderate but significant shortening of TCRB CDR3 length was observed in type 1 diabetes patients in all four CD4+ subsets.

Rearrangement joined TRBV14 to TRBJ2-3; a stretch of 9 junction bases matches TRBD2. Sequenced: naive CD4+ T cells from blood. This sample's cell subset or site label indicates: true naive CD4+ T cells. This clonotype originated in a young man with type 1 diabetes. The base sequence is TGTGCCAGCAGCCAAGATCGTGGAGCTAGCGGGGTTAGAACAGATACGCAGTATTTT. This sequence encodes CASSQDRGASGVRTDTQYF.